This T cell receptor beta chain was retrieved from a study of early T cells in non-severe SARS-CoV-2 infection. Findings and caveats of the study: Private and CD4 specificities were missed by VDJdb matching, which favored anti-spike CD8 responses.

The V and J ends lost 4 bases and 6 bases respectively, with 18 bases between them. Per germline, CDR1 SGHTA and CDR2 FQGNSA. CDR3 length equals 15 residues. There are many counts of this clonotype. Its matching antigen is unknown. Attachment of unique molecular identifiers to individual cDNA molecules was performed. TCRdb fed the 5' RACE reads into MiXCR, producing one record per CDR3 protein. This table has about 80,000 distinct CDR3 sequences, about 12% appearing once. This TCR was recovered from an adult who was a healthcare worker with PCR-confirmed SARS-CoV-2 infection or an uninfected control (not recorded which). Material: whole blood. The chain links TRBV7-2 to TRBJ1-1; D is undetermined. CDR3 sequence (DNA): TGTGCCAGCAGCTCCCAAGGGAAGCCAATATCTGAAGCTTTCTTT. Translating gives CASSSQGKPISEAFF.